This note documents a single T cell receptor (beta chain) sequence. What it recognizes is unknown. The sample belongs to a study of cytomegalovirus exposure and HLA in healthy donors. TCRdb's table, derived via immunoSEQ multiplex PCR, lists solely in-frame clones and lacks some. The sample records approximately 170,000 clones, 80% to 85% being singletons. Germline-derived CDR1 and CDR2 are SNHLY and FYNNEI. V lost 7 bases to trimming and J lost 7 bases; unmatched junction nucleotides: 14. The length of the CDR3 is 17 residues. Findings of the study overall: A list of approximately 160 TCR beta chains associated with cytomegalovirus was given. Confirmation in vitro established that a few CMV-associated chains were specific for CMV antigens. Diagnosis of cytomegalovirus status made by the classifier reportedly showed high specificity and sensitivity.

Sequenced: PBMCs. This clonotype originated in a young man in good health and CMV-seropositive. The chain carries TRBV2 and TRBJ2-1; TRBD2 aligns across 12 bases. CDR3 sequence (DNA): TGTGCCAGCAACGCCGCGAACCTAGCGGGGGGGCCAAATGAGCAGTTCTTC. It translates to CASNAANLAGGPNEQFF. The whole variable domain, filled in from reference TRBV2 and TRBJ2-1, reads EPEVTQTPSHQVTQMGQEVILRCVPISNHLYFYWYRQILGQKVEFLVSFYNNEISEKSEIFDDQFSVERPDGSNFTLKIRSTKLEDSAMYFCASNAANLAGGPNEQFFGPGTRLTVL.